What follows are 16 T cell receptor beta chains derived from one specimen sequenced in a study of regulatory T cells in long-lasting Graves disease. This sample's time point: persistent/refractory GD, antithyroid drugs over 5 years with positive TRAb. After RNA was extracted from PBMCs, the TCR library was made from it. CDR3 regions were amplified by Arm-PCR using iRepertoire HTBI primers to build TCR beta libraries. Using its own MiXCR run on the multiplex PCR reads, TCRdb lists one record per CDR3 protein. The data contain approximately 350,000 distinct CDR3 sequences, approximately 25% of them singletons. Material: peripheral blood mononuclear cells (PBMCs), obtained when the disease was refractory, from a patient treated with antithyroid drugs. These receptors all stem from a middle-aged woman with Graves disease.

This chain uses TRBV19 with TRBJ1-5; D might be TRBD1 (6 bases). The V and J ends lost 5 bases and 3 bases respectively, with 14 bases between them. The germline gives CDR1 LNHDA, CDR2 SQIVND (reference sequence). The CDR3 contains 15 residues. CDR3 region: CASSLRQENNQPQHF. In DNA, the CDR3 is TGTGCCAGTAGTCTGAGACAGGAAAACAATCAGCCCCAGCATTTT.

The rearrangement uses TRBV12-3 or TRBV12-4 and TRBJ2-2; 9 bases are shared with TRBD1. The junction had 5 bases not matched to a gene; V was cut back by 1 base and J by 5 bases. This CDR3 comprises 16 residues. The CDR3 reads CASSLDRGRQTGELFF. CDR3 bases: TGTGCCAGCAGTTTAGACAGGGGGCGTCAGACCGGGGAGCTGTTTTTT.

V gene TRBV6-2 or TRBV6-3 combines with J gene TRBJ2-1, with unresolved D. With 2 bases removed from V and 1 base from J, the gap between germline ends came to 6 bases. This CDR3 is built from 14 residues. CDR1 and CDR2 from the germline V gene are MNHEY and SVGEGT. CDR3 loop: CASSYTYSYNEQFF. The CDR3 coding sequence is TGTGCCAGCAGTTACACCTATTCCTACAATGAGCAGTTCTTC.

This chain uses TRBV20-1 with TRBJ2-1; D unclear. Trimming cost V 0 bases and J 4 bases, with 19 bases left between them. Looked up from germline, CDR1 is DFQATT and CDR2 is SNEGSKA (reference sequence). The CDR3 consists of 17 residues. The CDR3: CSARDALRISGYNEQFF. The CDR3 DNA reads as TGCAGTGCTAGAGATGCCCTTAGAATTAGTGGATACAATGAGCAGTTCTTC.

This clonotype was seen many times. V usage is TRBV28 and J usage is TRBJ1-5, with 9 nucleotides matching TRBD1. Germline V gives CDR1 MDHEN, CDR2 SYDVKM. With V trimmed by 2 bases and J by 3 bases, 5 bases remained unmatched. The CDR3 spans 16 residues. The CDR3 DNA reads TGTGCCAGCAGTTTAACGGGACAGGGTCCCAATCAGCCCCAGCATTTT. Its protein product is CASSLTGQGPNQPQHF.

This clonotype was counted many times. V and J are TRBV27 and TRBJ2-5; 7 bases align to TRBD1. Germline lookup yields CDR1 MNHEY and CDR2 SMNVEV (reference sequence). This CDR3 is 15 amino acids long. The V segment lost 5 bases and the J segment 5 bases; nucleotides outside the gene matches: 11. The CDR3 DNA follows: TGTGCCAGCAGTACATACAGGGGTCCGGGGGAGACCCAGTACTTC. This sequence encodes CASSTYRGPGETQYF.

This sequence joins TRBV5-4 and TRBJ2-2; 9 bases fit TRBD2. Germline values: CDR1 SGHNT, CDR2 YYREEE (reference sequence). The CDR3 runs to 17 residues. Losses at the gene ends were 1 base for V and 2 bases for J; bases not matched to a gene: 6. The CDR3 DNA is TGTGCCAGCAGCTTGATGGTAGCGGGAGACAACACCGGGGAGCTGTTTTTT. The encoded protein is CASSLMVAGDNTGELFF.

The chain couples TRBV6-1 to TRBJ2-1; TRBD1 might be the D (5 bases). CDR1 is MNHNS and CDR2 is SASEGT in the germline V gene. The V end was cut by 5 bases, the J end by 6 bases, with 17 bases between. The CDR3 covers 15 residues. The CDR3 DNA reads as TGTGCCAGCAGTCACAATACCGGACACCTCAATGAGCAGTTCTTC. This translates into CASSHNTGHLNEQFF.

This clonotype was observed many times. CDR3: CSALPVANYGYTF. For the CDR3, the DNA is TGCAGCGCCCTTCCCGTAGCTAACTATGGCTACACCTTC. The chain links TRBV29-1 to TRBJ1-2, with D hard to call. Germline V gives CDR1 SQVTM, CDR2 ANQGSEA. CDR3 length: 13 amino acids. V lost 7 bases and J 0 bases, leaving 12 bases between the germline ends.

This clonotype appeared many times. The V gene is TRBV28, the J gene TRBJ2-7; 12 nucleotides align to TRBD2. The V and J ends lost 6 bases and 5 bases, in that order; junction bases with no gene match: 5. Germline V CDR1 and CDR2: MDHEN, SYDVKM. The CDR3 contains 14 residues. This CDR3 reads CASSRLAGVDEQYF. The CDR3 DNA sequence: TGTGCCAGCAGCAGACTAGCGGGAGTCGACGAGCAGTACTTC.

CDR3 DNA: TGCGCCAGCAGCTCCGGGACCCAAGAGTACTTC. Translation: CASSSGTQEYF. This rearrangement joins TRBV5-1 to TRBJ2-7; D might be TRBD1 or TRBD2, each matching 5 bases. V lost 3 bases to trimming and J lost 11 bases, with 12 bases between them. This CDR3 region has 11 residues. Germline V lookup: CDR1 SGHRS, CDR2 YFSETQ.

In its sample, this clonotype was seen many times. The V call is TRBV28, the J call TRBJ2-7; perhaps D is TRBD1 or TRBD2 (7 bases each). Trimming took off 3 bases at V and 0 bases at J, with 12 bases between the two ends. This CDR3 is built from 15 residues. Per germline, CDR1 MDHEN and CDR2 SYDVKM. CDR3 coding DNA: TGTGCCAGCAGTTTTTCAGGGGGGGACTCCTACGAGCAGTACTTC. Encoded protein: CASSFSGGDSYEQYF. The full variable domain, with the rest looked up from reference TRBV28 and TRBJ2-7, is DVKVTQSSRYLVKRTGEKVFLECVQDMDHENMFWYRQDPGLGLRLIYFSYDVKMKEKGDIPEGYSVSREKKERFSLILESASTNQTSMYLCASSFSGGDSYEQYFGPGTRLTVT.

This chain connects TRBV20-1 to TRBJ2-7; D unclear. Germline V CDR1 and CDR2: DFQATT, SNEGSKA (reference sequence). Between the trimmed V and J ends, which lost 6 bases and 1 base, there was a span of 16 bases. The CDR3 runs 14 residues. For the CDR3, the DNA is TGCAGTGCGGCTCCAGGCGGACCTTCCTACGAGCAGTACTTC. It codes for CSAAPGGPSYEQYF.

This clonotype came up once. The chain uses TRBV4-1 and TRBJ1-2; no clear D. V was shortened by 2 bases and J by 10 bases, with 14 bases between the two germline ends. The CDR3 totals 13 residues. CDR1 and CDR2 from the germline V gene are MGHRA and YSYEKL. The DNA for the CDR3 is TGCGCCAGCAGCCAACAACCCACGGGTTACTACACCTTC. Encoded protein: CASSQQPTGYYTF.

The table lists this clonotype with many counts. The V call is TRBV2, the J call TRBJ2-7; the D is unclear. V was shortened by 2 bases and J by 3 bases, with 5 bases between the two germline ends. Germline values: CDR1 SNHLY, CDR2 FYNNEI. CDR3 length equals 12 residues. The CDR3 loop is CASSERSYEQYF. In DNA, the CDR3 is TGTGCCAGCAGTGAAAGGAGCTACGAGCAGTACTTC.

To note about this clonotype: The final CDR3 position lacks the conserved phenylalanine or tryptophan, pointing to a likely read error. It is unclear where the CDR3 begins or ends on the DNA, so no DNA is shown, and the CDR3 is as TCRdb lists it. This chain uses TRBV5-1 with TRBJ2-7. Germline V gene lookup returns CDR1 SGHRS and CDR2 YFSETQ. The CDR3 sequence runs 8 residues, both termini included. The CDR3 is CASSLWPS.